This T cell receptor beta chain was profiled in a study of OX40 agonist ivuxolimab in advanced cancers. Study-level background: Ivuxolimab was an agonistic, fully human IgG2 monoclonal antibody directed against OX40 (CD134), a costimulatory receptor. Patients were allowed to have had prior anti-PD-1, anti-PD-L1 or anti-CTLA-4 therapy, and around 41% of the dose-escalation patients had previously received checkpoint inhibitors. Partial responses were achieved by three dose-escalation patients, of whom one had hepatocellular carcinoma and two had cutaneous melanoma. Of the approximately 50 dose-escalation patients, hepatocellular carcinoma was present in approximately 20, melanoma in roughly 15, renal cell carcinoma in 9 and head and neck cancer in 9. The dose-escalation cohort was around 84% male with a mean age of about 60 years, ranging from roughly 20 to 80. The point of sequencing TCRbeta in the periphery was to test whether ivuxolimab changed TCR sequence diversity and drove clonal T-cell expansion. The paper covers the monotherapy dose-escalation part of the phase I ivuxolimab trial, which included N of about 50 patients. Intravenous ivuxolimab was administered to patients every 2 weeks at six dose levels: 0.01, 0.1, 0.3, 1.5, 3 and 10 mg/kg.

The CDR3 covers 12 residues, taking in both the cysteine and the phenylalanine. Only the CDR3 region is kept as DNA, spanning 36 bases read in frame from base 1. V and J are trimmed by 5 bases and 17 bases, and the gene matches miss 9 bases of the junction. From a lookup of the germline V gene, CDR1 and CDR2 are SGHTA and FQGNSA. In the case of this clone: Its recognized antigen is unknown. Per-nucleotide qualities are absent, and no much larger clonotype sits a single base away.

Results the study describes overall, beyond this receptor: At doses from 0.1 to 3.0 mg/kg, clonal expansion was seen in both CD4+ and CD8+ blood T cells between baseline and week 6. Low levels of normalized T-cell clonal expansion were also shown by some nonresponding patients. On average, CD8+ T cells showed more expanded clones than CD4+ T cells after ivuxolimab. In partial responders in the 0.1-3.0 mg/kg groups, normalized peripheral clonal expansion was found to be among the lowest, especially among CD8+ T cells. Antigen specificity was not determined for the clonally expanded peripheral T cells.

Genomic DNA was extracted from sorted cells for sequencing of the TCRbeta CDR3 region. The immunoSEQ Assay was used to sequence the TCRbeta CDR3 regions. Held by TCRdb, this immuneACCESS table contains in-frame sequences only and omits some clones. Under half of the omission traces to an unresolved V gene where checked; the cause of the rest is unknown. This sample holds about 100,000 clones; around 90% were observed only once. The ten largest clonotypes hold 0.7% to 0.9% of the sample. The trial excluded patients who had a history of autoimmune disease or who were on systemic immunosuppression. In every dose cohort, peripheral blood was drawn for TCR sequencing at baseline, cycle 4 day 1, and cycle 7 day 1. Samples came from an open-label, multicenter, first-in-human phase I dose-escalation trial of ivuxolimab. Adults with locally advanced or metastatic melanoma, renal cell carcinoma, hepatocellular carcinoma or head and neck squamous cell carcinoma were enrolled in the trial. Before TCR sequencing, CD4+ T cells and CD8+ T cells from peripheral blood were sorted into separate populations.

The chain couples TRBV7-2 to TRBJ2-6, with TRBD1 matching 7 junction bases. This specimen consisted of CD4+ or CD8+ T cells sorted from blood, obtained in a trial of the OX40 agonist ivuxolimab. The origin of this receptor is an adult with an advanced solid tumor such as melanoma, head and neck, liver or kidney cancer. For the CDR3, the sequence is CASSPGTAFVTF. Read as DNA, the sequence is TGTGCCAGCAGCCCCGGGACAGCCTTCGTGACTTTC.